The 14 T cell receptor beta chains listed next were all sequenced from one sample in a study of PD-1 blockade in classical Hodgkin lymphoma. Measured with immunoSEQ multiplex PCR; TCRdb has only the in-frame clones, and not every one. The sample comprises fewer than 110,000 clones, roughly 89% of which are singletons, and 6.6% rests with the top ten. Autologous stem cell transplantation was followed by relapse in every patient, and brentuximab vedotin exposure varied. Here the sequenced sample was peripheral blood mononuclear cells (PBMCs), taken before the second cycle of nivolumab. The receptors originated from a human donor with classical Hodgkin lymphoma.

V usage is TRBV19 and J usage is TRBJ2-2; D is unclear. The germline CDR1 and CDR2 sequences are LNHDA and SQIVND (reference sequence). The CDR3 consists of 13 residues. V was trimmed by 4 bases and J by 0 bases, leaving 3 bases between them. The CDR3 loop is CASSTTNTGELFF. The CDR3 DNA reads as TGTGCCAGTAGTACCACGAACACCGGGGAGCTGTTTTTT.

The chain employs TRBV7-9 and TRBJ2-2; 9 bases fit TRBD1. Germline V CDR1 and CDR2: SEHNR, FQNEAQ (reference sequence). After removal of 5 bases from V and 1 base from J, the junction contained 8 bases not matched to a gene. The CDR3 totals 17 residues. The CDR3 DNA follows: TGTGCCAGCAGCGCCCACTCGGGACAGGGGAACACCGGGGAGCTGTTTTTT. Translated, it gives CASSAHSGQGNTGELFF.

The chain links TRBV27 to TRBJ1-1; possible D gene TRBD1, 6 bases. The V end was cut by 2 bases, the J end by 1 base, with 14 bases between. In germline, CDR1 is MNHEY, CDR2 SMNVEV (reference sequence). This CDR3 is 16 amino acids long. CDR3 protein: CASSLLLTGRNTEAFF. The CDR3 nucleotides read TGTGCCAGCAGTTTACTCTTAACAGGGAGGAACACTGAAGCTTTCTTT.

The chain links TRBV15 to TRBJ2-5; 7 positions agree with TRBD2. V shed 6 bases, J shed 5 bases, and the junction held 9 bases outside the gene matches. CDR1 LNHNV and CDR2 YYDKDF come from the germline V gene (reference sequence). There are 14 residues in the CDR3. CDR3 sequence reads: CATRWSGARETQYF. The CDR3 DNA follows: TGTGCCACCAGATGGAGCGGGGCCCGGGAGACCCAGTACTTC.

The V and J genes are TRBV9 and TRBJ1-1, with 8 nucleotides matching TRBD1. Germline loops: CDR1 SGDLS, CDR2 YYNGEE. V trimming: 3 bases; J trimming: 3 bases; junction bases outside the gene matches: 13. There are 17 residues in the CDR3. The CDR3 DNA sequence: TGTGCCAGCAGCGAACCAACCCAGGGGGCAGGGCACACTGAAGCTTTCTTT. This sequence encodes CASSEPTQGAGHTEAFF.

The V gene is TRBV28, the J gene TRBJ1-5, with D maybe TRBD1 (6 bases). The CDR3 extends over 15 amino acids. Germline CDR1 reads MDHEN; CDR2 reads SYDVKM. V was trimmed by 5 bases and J by 6 bases, leaving 17 bases between them. CDR3 protein: CASSRLPGESQPQHF. CDR3 nucleotide sequence: TGTGCCAGCAGTCGCCTTCCAGGGGAAAGTCAGCCCCAGCATTTT.

This chain joins TRBV5-6 and TRBJ1-2; 8 bases map to TRBD1. V shed 5 bases and J 12 bases; nucleotides not matched to a gene: 12. Per germline, CDR1 SGHDT and CDR2 YYEEEE. This CDR3 contains 13 residues. The CDR3 region has the DNA TGTGCCAGCAGTGGGACAGGCCCTTATGGGGACACCTTC. It specifies CASSGTGPYGDTF.

The chain joins TRBV5-6 to TRBJ1-4, with D possibly being TRBD1 (6 bases). This CDR3 is built from 15 residues. The germline V gene has CDR1 SGHDT and CDR2 YYEEEE. The V end was cut by 5 bases, the J end by 8 bases, with 19 bases between. CDR3 bases: TGTGCCAGCAGTTACGACAGGTTCCCATCCGAAAAACTGTTTTTT. Translation: CASSYDRFPSEKLFF.

The table lists this clone with a count of one. The J gene is TRBJ1-2, the V gene TRBV27; 11 nucleotides agree with TRBD1. The germline V gene encodes CDR1 MNHEY and CDR2 SMNVEV (reference sequence). This CDR3 has 15 residues. After removal of 7 bases from V and 5 bases from J, the junction contained 9 bases not matched to a gene. In DNA form, the CDR3 reads TGTGCCAGCACACCTGGGACAGGGGGTCGTTATGGCTACACCTTC. It codes for CASTPGTGGRYGYTF.

The count of this clone is one. This rearrangement joins TRBV30 to TRBJ2-3; tentatively, D is TRBD2 (6 bases). Trimming removed 8 bases from V and 5 bases from J, with 17 bases in between. The CDR3 runs 13 residues. CDR1 GTSNPN and CDR2 SVGIG come from the germline V gene (reference sequence). The chain's CDR3 is CAQGRGERDTQYF. Written as DNA, the CDR3 is TGTGCCCAAGGACGCGGGGAGAGAGATACGCAGTATTTT.

The rearrangement uses TRBV15 and TRBJ2-3; the match to TRBD2 covers 9 bases. V lost 0 bases to trimming and J lost 5 bases; unmatched junction nucleotides: 6. CDR3 size: 16 residues. Germline loops: CDR1 LNHNV, CDR2 YYDKDF (reference sequence). The DNA for the CDR3 is TGTGCCACCAGCAGAGAGCGGGGGGGCCATGGAGATACGCAGTATTTT. Its translation: CATSRERGGHGDTQYF.

This chain links TRBV5-1 with TRBJ2-1, with D possibly TRBD2 on 5 matching bases. The V and J ends lost 0 bases and 10 bases respectively, with 32 bases between them. The CDR3 totals 20 residues. The germline gives CDR1 SGHRS, CDR2 YFSETQ. CDR3 DNA: TGCGCCAGCAGCTTGGCCCATTTGAATAGCGTCCCACCGGTGACCATCGAGCAGTTCTTC. It codes for CASSLAHLNSVPPVTIEQFF. Variable domain in full (rest from reference TRBV5-1 and TRBJ2-1): KAGVTQTPRYLIKTRGQQVTLSCSPISGHRSVSWYQQTPGQGLQFLFEYFSETQRNKGNFPGRFSGRQFSNSRSEMNVSTLELGDSALYLCASSLAHLNSVPPVTIEQFFGPGTRLTVL.

This chain uses TRBV5-1 with TRBJ1-2, with D uncertain. Germline V lookup: CDR1 SGHRS, CDR2 YFSETQ. V lost 1 base to trimming and J lost 1 base, with 8 bases between them. The CDR3 totals 14 residues. For the CDR3, the DNA is TGCGCCAGCAGCTTGAATGGAGATAACTATGGCTACACCTTC. As protein: CASSLNGDNYGYTF.

In this sample, this clone turned up a few times. The V gene is TRBV18, the J gene TRBJ1-1; unclear D gene. V dropped 3 bases and J dropped 0 bases, with 8 bases sitting between them. Germline assignment: CDR1 KGHSH and CDR2 LQKENI. This CDR3 is built from 14 residues. CDR3 region: CASSPIVLNTEAFF. DNA for the CDR3: TGTGCCAGCTCACCCATAGTACTGAACACTGAAGCTTTCTTT.